These T cell receptor beta chains were read from a single sample in a study of human T cells and chemical hapten exposure. TCRdb redid the calling of the RACE reads with MiXCR, one entry per CDR3 protein. The sample holds tens of thousands of distinct CDR3 sequences, 10% to 13% seen once. The material sequenced was whole blood, taken in connection with sensitization to the hapten diphenylcyclopropenone (DPC). These receptor sequences come from a man aged 40-50 years with alopecia areata. Some clones in this sample may be carry-over from other donors' samples. The CDR3 runs from the conserved cysteine through the conserved F or W. The order of the fields is J gene, V gene, D gene, clone size, CDR3 protein, CDR3 DNA. The D gene is left open where the match is weak. Some rows mark clone size as missing; the rest say once, few, many or name a class of expanded clone.

TRBJ2-4 TRBV5-1 - - CASRPGDNKNIQYF TGCGCCAGCAGACCGGGGGACAACAAAAACATTCAGTACTTC
TRBJ1-2 TRBV4-1 TRBD1 - CASSYVTGGADYGYTF TGCGCCAGCAGCTACGTAACAGGGGGCGCAGACTATGGCTACACCTTC
TRBJ2-7 TRBV4-2 - few CASSQESRGPYEQYF TGTGCCAGCAGCCAAGAGTCCAGGGGCCCCTACGAGCAGTACTTC
TRBJ2-1 TRBV12-3/TRBV12-4 - - CASSRIEGAYNEQFF TGTGCCAGCAGTCGAATCGAGGGCGCCTACAATGAGCAGTTCTTC
TRBJ2-6 TRBV12-3/TRBV12-4 - - CASSVHGSGANVLTF TGTGCCAGCAGCGTTCACGGCTCTGGGGCCAACGTCCTGACTTTC
TRBJ2-3 TRBV7-9 TRBD2 - CASSSVAGEDTQYF TGTGCCAGCAGCTCTGTAGCGGGAGAAGATACGCAGTATTTT
TRBJ1-2 TRBV28 TRBD1 few CASSNTAAGGNYGYTF TGTGCCAGCAGTAATACGGCCGCAGGGGGGAACTATGGCTACACCTTC
TRBJ2-3 TRBV28 - - CASSGGAENTDTQYF TGTGCCAGCAGTGGAGGAGCTGAGAACACAGATACGCAGTATTTT
TRBJ1-2 TRBV7-4 - - CASSLGRSNYGYTF TGTGCCAGCAGCTTAGGACGGAGCAACTATGGCTACACCTTC
TRBJ2-3 TRBV29-1 TRBD1 - CSVDTLGGSTDTQYF TGCAGCGTTGATACCTTAGGGGGCTCCACAGATACGCAGTATTTT
TRBJ1-2 TRBV29-1 - - CSVLDSPPYGYTF TGCAGCGTTCTAGACAGTCCCCCCTATGGCTACACCTTC
TRBJ2-4 TRBV7-2 TRBD2 few CASSLQLSSGTSGSIQYF TGTGCCAGCAGCTTACAACTTTCTTCGGGGACTAGCGGTAGCATTCAGTACTTC
TRBJ2-1 TRBV28 TRBD2 - CASSQLGSGRLEQFF TGTGCCAGCAGCCAACTTGGTAGCGGGAGGCTTGAGCAGTTCTTC
TRBJ1-4 TRBV6-1 - many CASSDPRGGEKLFF TGTGCCAGCAGTGATCCCCGCGGAGGTGAAAAACTGTTTTTT
TRBJ2-5 TRBV24-1 TRBD2 - CATSDGRAETQYF TGTGCCACCAGTGATGGGAGGGCAGAGACCCAGTACTTC
TRBJ2-3 TRBV30 TRBD1 - CAWSEGQGTDTQYF TGTGCCTGGAGCGAGGGACAGGGAACAGATACGCAGTATTTT
TRBJ2-1 TRBV18 - - CASSPPDPVGEQFF TGTGCCAGCTCACCACCAGACCCCGTAGGTGAGCAGTTCTTC
TRBJ1-6 TRBV4-1 - many CATAGGGNSPLHF TGCGCCACGGCTGGGGGTGGTAATTCACCCCTCCACTTT
TRBJ2-7 TRBV5-4 - - CASSSPAGEFSEQNF TGTGCCAGCAGTTCGCCAGCAGGGGAATTTAGCGAGCAGAACTTC
TRBJ2-1 TRBV3-1 - - CASSQDWSGGPYNEQFF TGTGCCAGCAGCCAAGATTGGTCGGGGGGCCCGTACAATGAGCAGTTCTTC
TRBJ2-2 TRBV3-1 - - CASSRDYTGELFF TGTGCCAGCAGCCGCGACTACACCGGGGAGCTGTTTTTT
TRBJ2-7 TRBV9 TRBD1 - CASSVGQGTASSYEQYF TGTGCCAGCAGCGTGGGTCAGGGGACAGCGAGCTCCTACGAGCAGTACTTC
TRBJ2-3 TRBV5-1 TRBD2 few CASSLLAGGPKDTQYF TGCGCCAGCAGCTTGCTAGCGGGAGGGCCGAAAGATACGCAGTATTTT
TRBJ1-1 TRBV29-1 - - CSAGVGLRTEAFF TGCAGCGCCGGAGTGGGTTTGAGAACTGAAGCTTTCTTT
TRBJ1-6 TRBV5-1 - many CASSLEGRGESPLHF TGCGCCAGCAGCTTGGAGGGCAGGGGAGAATCACCCCTCCACTTT
TRBJ2-1 TRBV29-1 - few CSVEPGVADNEQFF TGCAGCGTTGAACCGGGGGTAGCAGACAATGAGCAGTTCTTC
TRBJ2-7 TRBV6-2/TRBV6-3 - - CASSYLRGDAEQYF TGTGCCAGCAGTTACTTGAGGGGGGACGCCGAGCAGTACTTC
TRBJ2-1 TRBV5-1 - - CASSAEDSTGRNEQFF TGCGCCAGCAGCGCGGAGGACTCGACCGGGCGGAATGAGCAGTTCTTC
TRBJ2-3 TRBV7-9 - - CASSLSPGYDTQYF TGTGCCAGCAGCTTATCTCCTGGGTACGATACGCAGTATTTT
TRBJ1-1 TRBV2 - many CASSVQGSEAFF TGTGCCAGCAGCGTTCAGGGGTCTGAAGCTTTCTTT
TRBJ2-1 TRBV29-1 TRBD2 many CSVVKREGRGEQFF TGCAGCGTTGTAAAGCGGGAGGGCCGGGGTGAGCAGTTCTTC
TRBJ1-2 TRBV29-1 - - CSVFEARDYGYTF TGCAGCGTTTTCGAGGCTCGCGACTATGGCTACACCTTC
TRBJ2-7 TRBV27 TRBD1 - CASSGQGRTAYEQYF TGTGCCAGCAGCGGACAGGGCCGTACGGCATACGAGCAGTACTTC
TRBJ2-5 TRBV20-1 - many CSARVRGETQYF TGCAGTGCTAGAGTAAGGGGAGAGACCCAGTACTTC
TRBJ2-1 TRBV24-1 TRBD2 - CATSDLAGDYNEQFF TGTGCCACCAGTGATTTAGCGGGAGACTACAATGAGCAGTTCTTC
TRBJ1-2 TRBV7-8 - few CASSLALAVLHGYNF TGTGCCAGCAGCTTAGCTCTGGCAGTTCTTCATGGCTACAACTTC
TRBJ2-2 TRBV27 TRBD2 few CAGRDQNTGELFF TGTGCCGGGAGGGACCAAAACACCGGGGAGCTGTTTTTT
TRBJ2-3 TRBV6-6 - many CASSAGALSTDTQYF TGTGCCAGCAGTGCAGGGGCCCTAAGCACAGATACGCAGTATTTT
TRBJ2-7 TRBV29-1 TRBD1 few CSVGKQGIHTYEQYF TGCAGCGTTGGGAAACAGGGGATCCACACCTACGAGCAGTACTTC
TRBJ2-5 TRBV5-1 TRBD1 - CARPMTPRDRASFKETQYF TGCGCCAGGCCAATGACCCCCAGGGACAGGGCGAGCTTCAAAGAGACCCAGTACTTC
TRBJ1-1 TRBV7-2 - - CASSLSLPGAFMNTEAFF TGTGCCAGCAGCTTAAGTCTCCCAGGGGCTTTCATGAACACTGAAGCTTTCTTT
TRBJ2-6 TRBV25-1 - - CASSRGGHPVKGANVLTF TGTGCCAGCAGTCGAGGGGGACATCCCGTTAAAGGGGCCAACGTCCTGACTTTC
TRBJ2-1 TRBV2 - - CASSEGLAGSNEQFF TGTGCCAGCAGTGAGGGGCTAGCCGGAAGCAATGAGCAGTTCTTC
TRBJ2-1 TRBV7-6 TRBD2 many CASSSPSGGGEQFF TGTGCCAGCAGCTCCCCTAGCGGGGGAGGTGAGCAGTTCTTC
TRBJ1-5 TRBV28 - - CASSFSSQEGSNQPQHF TGTGCCAGCAGTTTTTCCTCACAGGAGGGCTCCAATCAGCCCCAGCATTTT
TRBJ1-1 TRBV12-3/TRBV12-4 - many CASSLGDTEAFF TGTGCCAGCAGTTTGGGGGACACTGAAGCTTTCTTT
TRBJ1-5 TRBV6-2/TRBV6-3 - - CASSYSNISNQPQHF TGTGCCAGCAGTTACTCGAATATTAGCAATCAGCCCCAGCATTTT
TRBJ2-4 TRBV3-1 - - CASSQDNDIQYF TGTGCCAGCAGCCAAGATAACGACATTCAGTACTTC
TRBJ2-3 TRBV29-1 - - CSGGDRRHFTDTQYF TGCAGCGGGGGGGACCGACGACATTTCACAGATACGCAGTATTTT
TRBJ2-3 TRBV7-6 - - CASSSQGGTQYF TGTGCCAGCAGCTCCCAAGGGGGTACGCAGTATTTT
TRBJ2-5 TRBV5-1 TRBD2 - CASSSPGGAETQYF TGCGCCAGCAGCTCCCCGGGAGGGGCGGAGACCCAGTACTTC
TRBJ2-3 TRBV4-1 TRBD2 - CASSQGEGLAGSTDTQYF TGCGCCAGCAGCCAAGGGGAGGGACTAGCGGGAAGCACAGATACGCAGTATTTT
TRBJ2-1 TRBV12-3/TRBV12-4 TRBD1 many CASSLISGQGRNEQFF TGTGCCAGCAGTTTAATTTCGGGACAGGGAAGGAATGAGCAGTTCTTC
TRBJ2-5 TRBV20-1 TRBD2 - CSASLREKLGTQYF TGCAGTGCTAGTTTGCGGGAGAAATTGGGGACCCAGTACTTC
TRBJ2-2 TRBV6-2/TRBV6-3 - few CASSQTRVSTGELFF TGTGCCAGCAGTCAGACTAGAGTGAGCACCGGGGAGCTGTTTTTT
TRBJ2-3 TRBV9 - - CASSVELRSTDTQYF TGTGCCAGCAGCGTAGAGCTCAGAAGCACAGATACGCAGTATTTT
TRBJ2-3 TRBV7-2 TRBD2 - CASSPDRWTSGFTDTQYF TGTGCCAGCAGCCCGGACCGATGGACTAGCGGGTTCACAGATACGCAGTATTTT
TRBJ1-1 TRBV7-2 - few CASSLAFGTLNTEAFF TGTGCCAGCAGCTTAGCATTTGGTACCTTGAACACTGAAGCTTTCTTT
TRBJ1-2 TRBV20-1 - few CSARRIQLGYTF TGCAGTGCTCGACGGATACAGTTGGGCTACACCTTC
TRBJ1-2 TRBV12-3/TRBV12-4 - - CASSTPTGIYGYTF TGTGCCAGCAGCACCCCAACAGGGATCTATGGCTACACCTTC